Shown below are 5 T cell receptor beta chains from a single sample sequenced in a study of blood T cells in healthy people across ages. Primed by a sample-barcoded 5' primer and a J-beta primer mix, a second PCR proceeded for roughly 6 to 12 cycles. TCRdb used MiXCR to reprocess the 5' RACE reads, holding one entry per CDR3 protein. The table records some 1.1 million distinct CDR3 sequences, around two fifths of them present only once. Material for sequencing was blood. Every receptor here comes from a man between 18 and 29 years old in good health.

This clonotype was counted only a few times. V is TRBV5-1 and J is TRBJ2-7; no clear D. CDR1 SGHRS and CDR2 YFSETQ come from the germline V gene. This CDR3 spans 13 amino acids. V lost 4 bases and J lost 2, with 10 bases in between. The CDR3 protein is CASSEASAYEQYF. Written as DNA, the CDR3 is TGCGCCAGCAGCGAAGCATCGGCCTACGAGCAGTACTTC.

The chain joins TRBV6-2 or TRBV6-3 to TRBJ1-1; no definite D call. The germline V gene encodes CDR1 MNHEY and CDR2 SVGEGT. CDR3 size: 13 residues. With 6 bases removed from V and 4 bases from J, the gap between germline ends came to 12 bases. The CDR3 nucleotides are TGTGCCAGCAGGAAAACCGAGGGCACTGAAGCTTTCTTT. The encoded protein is CASRKTEGTEAFF.

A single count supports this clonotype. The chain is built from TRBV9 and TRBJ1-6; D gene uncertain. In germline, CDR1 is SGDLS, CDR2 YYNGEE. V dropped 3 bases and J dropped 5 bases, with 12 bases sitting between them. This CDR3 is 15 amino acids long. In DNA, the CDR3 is TGTGCCAGCAGCGGATCATCGGGGAATAATTCACCCCTCCACTTT. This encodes CASSGSSGNNSPLHF.

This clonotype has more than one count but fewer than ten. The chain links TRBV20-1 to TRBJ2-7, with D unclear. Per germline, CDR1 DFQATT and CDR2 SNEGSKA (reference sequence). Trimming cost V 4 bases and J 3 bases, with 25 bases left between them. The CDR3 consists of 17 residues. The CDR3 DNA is TGCAGTGCTATCAACCCCTTCGGGCGTGGCGAGTACTACGAGCAGTACTTC. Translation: CSAINPFGRGEYYEQYF.

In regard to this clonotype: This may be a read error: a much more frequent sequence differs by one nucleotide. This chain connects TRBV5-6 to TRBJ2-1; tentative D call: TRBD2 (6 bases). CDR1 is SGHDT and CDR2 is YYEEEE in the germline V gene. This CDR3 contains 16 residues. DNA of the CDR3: TGTGCCAGCAGCTTGATGGCTAGCGCCCAACACAATGAGCGGTTCTTC. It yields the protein CASSLMASAQHNERFF. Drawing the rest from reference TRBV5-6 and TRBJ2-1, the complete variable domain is DAGVTQSPTHLIKTRGQQVTLRCSPKSGHDTVSWYQQALGQGPQFIFQYYEEEERQRGNFPDRFSGHQFPNYSSELNVNALLLGDSALYLCASSLMASAQHNERFFGPGTRLTVL.